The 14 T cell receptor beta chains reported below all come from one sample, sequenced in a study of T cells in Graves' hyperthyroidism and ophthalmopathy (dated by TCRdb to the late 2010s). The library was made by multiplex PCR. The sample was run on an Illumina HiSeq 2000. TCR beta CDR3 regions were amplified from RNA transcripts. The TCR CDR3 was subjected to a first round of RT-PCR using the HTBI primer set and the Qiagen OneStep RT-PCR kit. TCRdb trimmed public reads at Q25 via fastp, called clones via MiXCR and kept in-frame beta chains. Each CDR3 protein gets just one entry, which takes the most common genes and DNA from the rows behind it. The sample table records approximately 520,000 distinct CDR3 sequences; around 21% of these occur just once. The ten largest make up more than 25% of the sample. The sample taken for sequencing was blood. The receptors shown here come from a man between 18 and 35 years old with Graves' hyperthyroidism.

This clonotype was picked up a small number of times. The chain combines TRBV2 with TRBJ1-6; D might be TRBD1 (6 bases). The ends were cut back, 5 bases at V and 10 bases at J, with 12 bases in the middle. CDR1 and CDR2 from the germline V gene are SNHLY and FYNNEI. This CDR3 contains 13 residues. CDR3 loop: CASSYSGDSPLHF. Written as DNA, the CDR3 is TGTGCCAGCAGTTACTCAGGGGACTCACCCCTCCACTTT.

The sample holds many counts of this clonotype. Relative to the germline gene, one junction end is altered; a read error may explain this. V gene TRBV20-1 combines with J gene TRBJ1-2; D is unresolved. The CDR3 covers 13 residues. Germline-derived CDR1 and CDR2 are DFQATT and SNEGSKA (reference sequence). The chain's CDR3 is CSAGDSDSLGYTF. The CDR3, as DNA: TGCAGTGCTGGAGACTCCGACTCTCTTGGCTACACCTTC.

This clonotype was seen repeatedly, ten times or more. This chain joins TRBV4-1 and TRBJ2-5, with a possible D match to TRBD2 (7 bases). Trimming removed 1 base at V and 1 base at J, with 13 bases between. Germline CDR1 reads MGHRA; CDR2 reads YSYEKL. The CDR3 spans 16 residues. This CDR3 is CASSQVRGAIQETQYF. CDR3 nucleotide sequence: TGCGCCAGCAGCCAAGTACGGGGGGCAATCCAAGAGACCCAGTACTTC.

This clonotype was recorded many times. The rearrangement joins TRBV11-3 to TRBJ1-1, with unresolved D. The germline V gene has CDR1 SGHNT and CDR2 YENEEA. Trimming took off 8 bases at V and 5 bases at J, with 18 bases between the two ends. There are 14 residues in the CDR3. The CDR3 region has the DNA TGTGCCAGCTCCCGGGATCCCGTTGATACTGAAGCTTTCTTT. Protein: CASSRDPVDTEAFF.

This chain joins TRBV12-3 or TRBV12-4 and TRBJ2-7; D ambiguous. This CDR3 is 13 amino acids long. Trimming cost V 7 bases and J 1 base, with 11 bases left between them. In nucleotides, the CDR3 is TGTGCCAGCACCCCCCTAGGGTCCTACGAGCAGTACTTC. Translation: CASTPLGSYEQYF.

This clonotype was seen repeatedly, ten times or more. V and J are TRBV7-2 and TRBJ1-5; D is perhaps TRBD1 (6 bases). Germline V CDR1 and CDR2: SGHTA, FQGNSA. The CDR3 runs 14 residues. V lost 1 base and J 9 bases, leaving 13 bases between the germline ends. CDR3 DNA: TGTGCCAGCAGCTTAGGGACAGATACTTGGCCCCAGCATTTT. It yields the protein CASSLGTDTWPQHF.

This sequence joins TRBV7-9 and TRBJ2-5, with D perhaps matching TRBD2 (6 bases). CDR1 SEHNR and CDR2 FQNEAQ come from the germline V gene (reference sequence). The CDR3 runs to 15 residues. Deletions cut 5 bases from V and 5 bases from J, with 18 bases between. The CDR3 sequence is CASSGTGVIRETQYF. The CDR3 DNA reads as TGTGCCAGCAGCGGGACGGGAGTGATTAGGGAGACCCAGTACTTC. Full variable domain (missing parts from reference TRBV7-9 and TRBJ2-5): DTGVSQNPRHKITKRGQNVTFRCDPISEHNRLYWYRQTLGQGPEFLTYFQNEAQLEKSRLLSDRFSAERPKGSFSTLEIQRTEQGDSAMYLCASSGTGVIRETQYFGPGTRLLVL.

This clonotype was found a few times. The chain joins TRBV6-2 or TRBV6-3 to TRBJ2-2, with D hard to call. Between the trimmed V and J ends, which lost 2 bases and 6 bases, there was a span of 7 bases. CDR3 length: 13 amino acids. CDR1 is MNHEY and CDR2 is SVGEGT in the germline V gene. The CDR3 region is CASSYLSPGELFF. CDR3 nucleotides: TGTGCCAGCAGTTACCTCTCTCCCGGGGAGCTGTTTTTT.

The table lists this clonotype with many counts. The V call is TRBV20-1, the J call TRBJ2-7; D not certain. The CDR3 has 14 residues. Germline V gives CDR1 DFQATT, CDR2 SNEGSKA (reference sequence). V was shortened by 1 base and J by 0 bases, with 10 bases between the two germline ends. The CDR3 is CSARGRVYSYEQYF. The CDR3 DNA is TGCAGTGCTAGAGGCCGGGTCTACTCCTACGAGCAGTACTTC.

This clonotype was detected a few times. The CDR3 protein is CASSFVSQETQYF. CDR3 DNA sequence: TGTGCCAGCAGTTTTGTTAGCCAAGAGACCCAGTACTTC. V usage is TRBV12-3 or TRBV12-4 and J usage is TRBJ2-5; D is unclear. CDR3 length: 13 amino acids. With 3 bases removed from V and 1 base from J, the gap between germline ends came to 6 bases.

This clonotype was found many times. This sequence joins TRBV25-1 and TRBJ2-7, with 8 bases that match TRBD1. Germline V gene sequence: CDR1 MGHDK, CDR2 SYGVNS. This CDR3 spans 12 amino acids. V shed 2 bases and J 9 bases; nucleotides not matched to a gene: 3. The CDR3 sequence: CASSEGGTGQYF. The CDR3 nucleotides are TGTGCCAGCAGTGAAGGAGGGACAGGGCAGTACTTC.

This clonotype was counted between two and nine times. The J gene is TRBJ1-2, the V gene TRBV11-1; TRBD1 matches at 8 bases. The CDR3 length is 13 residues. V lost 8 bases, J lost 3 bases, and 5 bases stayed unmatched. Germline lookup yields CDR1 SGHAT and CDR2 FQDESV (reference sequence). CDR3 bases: TGTGCCAGCGGGCAGGGGGCCGACTATGGCTACACCTTC. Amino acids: CASGQGADYGYTF.

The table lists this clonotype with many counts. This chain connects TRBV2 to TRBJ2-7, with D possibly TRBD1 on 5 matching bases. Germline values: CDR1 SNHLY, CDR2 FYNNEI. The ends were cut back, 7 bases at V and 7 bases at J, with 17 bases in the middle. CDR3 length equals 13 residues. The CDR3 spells CASTAQGISEQYF. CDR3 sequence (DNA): TGTGCCAGCACTGCCCAGGGAATAAGTGAGCAGTACTTC.

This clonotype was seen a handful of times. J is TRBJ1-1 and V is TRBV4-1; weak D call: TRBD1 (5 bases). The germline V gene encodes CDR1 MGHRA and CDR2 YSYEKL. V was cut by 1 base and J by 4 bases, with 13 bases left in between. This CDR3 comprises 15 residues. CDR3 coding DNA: TGCGCCAGCAGCCAAGTTTGGGGGATGAGCACTGAAGCTTTCTTT. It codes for CASSQVWGMSTEAFF.